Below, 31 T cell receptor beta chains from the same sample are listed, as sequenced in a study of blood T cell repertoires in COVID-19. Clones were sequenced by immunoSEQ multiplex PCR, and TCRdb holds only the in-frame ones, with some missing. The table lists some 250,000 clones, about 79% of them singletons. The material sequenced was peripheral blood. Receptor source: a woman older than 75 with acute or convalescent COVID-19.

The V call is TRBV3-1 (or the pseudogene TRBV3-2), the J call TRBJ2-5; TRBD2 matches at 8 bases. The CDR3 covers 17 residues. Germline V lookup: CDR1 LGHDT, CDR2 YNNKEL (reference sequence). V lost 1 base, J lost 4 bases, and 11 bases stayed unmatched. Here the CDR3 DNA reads TGTGCCAGCAGCCAAGTTCGGGGGGGTGCGGGAATAGAGACCCAGTACTTC. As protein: CASSQVRGGAGIETQYF.

CDR3 nucleotides: TGTGCTAGTGGTTCCTTCTCCAGACTACTAGCCAAAAACATTCAGTACTTC. Its translation is CASGSFSRLLAKNIQYF. This sequence joins TRBV12-5 and TRBJ2-4, with D perhaps TRBD2 (5 bases). Germline V CDR1 and CDR2: LGHNT, FRNRAP. The CDR3 consists of 17 residues. Trimming pared 4 bases from V and 0 bases from J, leaving 16 bases between. Drawing the rest from reference TRBV12-5 and TRBJ2-4, the complete variable domain is DARVTQTPRHKVTEMGQEVTMRCQPILGHNTVFWYRQTMMQGLELLAYFRNRAPLDDSGMPKDRFSAEMPDATLATLKIQPSEPRDSAVYFCASGSFSRLLAKNIQYFGAGTRLSVL.

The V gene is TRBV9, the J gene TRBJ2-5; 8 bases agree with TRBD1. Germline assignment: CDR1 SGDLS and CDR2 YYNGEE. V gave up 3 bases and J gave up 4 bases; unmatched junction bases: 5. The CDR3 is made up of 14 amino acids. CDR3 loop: CASSATGGPETQYF. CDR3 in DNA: TGTGCCAGCAGCGCAACAGGGGGACCAGAGACCCAGTACTTC.

The CDR3 reads CASSQQGAYRNSPLHF. The CDR3 DNA reads TGTGCCAGCAGCCAACAGGGGGCTTACAGGAATTCACCCCTCCACTTT. J is TRBJ1-6 and V is TRBV3-1 (or the pseudogene TRBV3-2), with TRBD1 matching 8 bases. V lost 2 bases and J lost 7; bases outside the gene matches: 7. The CDR3 is 16 residues long. The germline V gene encodes CDR1 LGHDT and CDR2 YNNKEL (reference sequence).

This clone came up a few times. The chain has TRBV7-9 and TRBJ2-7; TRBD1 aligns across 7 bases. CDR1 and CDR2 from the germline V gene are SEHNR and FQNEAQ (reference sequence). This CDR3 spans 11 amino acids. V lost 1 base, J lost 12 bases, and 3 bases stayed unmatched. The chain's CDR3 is CASSLGDSRYF. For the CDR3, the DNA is TGTGCCAGCAGCTTAGGGGACAGCCGGTACTTC.

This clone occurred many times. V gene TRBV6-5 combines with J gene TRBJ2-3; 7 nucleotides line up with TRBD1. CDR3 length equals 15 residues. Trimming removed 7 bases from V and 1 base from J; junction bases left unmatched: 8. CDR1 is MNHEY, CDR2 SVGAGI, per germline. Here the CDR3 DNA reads TGTGCCAGCATCACAGGGGACCTTGGCACAGATACGCAGTATTTT. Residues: CASITGDLGTDTQYF.

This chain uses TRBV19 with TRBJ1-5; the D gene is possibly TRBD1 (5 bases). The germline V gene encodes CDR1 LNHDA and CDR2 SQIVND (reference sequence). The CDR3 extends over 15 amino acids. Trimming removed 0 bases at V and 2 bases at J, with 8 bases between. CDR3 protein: CASSIDWGGNQPQHF. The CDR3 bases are TGTGCCAGTAGTATAGATTGGGGGGGCAATCAGCCCCAGCATTTT.

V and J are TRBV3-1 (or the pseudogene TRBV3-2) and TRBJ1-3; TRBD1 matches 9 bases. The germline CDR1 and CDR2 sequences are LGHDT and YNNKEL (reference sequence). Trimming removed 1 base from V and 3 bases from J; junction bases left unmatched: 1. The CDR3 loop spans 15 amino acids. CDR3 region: CASSQGTGVGNTIYF. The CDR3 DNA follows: TGTGCCAGCAGCCAAGGGACAGGGGTTGGAAACACCATATATTTT.

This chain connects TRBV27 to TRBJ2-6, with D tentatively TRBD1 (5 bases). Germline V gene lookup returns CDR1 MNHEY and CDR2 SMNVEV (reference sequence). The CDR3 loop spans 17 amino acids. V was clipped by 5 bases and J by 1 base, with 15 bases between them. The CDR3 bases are TGTGCCAGCAGTCCCAGTATTAACAGGTCTGGGGCCAACGTCCTGACTTTC. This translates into CASSPSINRSGANVLTF.

The CDR3 DNA is TGTGCCAGCAGCCTGATCCGACAGGCGCGGACCGGGGAGCTGTTTTTT. Residues: CASSLIRQARTGELFF. This chain uses TRBV7-9 with TRBJ2-2, with D possibly TRBD1 on 6 matching bases. There are 16 residues in the CDR3. V lost 5 bases to trimming and J lost 5 bases, with 18 bases between them. Germline CDR1 is SEHNR and CDR2 is FQNEAQ (reference sequence).

CDR3 protein: CASSYRGGPYEQYF. CDR3 DNA sequence: TGTGCCAGCAGTTACCGCGGGGGCCCCTACGAGCAGTACTTC. The chain links TRBV6-5 to TRBJ2-7; possibly TRBD2 for D (7 bases). The germline CDR1 and CDR2 sequences are MNHEY and SVGAGI. V was clipped by 2 bases and J by 2 bases, with 10 bases between them. The CDR3 is made up of 14 amino acids.

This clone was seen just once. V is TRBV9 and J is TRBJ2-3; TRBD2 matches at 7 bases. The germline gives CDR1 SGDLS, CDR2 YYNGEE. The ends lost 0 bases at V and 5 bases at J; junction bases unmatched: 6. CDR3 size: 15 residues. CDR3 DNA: TGTGCCAGCAGCGTAGGGAGCGGGGCGGGAGATACGCAGTATTTT. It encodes CASSVGSGAGDTQYF.

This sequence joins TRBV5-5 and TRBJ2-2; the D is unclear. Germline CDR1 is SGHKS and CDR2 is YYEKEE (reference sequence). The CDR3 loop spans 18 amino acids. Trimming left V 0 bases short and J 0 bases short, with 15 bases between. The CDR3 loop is CASSLAPPYLPNTGELFF. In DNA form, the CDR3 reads TGTGCCAGCAGCTTGGCCCCCCCCTATCTACCGAACACCGGGGAGCTGTTTTTT.

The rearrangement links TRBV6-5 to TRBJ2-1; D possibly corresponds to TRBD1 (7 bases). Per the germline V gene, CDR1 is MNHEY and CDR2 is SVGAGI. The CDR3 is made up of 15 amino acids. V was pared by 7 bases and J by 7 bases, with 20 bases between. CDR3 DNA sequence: TGTGCCAGCAAGATCCTTGCGACAGGGAGGAATGAGCAGTTCTTC. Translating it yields CASKILATGRNEQFF.

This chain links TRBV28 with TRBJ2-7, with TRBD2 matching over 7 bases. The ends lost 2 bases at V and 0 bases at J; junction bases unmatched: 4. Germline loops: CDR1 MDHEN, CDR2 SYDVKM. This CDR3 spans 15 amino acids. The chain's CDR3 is CASSLIAGPSYEQYF. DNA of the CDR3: TGTGCCAGCAGTTTAATAGCGGGCCCCTCCTACGAGCAGTACTTC.

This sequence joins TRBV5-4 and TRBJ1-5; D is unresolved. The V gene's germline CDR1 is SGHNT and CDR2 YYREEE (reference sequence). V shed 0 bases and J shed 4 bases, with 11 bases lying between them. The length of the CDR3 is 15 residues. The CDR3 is CASSLGRGTNQPQHF. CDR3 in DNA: TGTGCCAGCAGCTTGGGCCGGGGAACTAATCAGCCCCAGCATTTT.

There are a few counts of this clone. The CDR3 sequence is CASSYPPGRGDYEQYF. CDR3 sequence (DNA): TGTGCCAGCAGTTACCCCCCGGGCAGGGGGGACTACGAGCAGTACTTC. This chain uses TRBV6-6 with TRBJ2-7, with a possible D match to TRBD1 (7 bases). V lost 2 bases to trimming and J lost 3 bases, with 17 bases between them. The CDR3 spans 16 residues. The V gene's germline CDR1 is MNHNY and CDR2 SVGAGI (reference sequence).

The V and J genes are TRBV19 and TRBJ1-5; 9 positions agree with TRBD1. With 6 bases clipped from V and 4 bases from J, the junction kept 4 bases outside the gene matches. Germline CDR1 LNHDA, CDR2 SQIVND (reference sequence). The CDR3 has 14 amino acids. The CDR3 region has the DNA TGTGCCAGTAGCACAGGGGGCCGTAATCAGCCCCAGCATTTT. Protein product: CASSTGGRNQPQHF.

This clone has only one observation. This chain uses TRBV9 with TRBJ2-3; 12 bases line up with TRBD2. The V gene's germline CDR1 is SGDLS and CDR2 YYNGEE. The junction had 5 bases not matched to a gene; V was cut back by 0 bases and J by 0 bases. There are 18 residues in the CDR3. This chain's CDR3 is CASSVASGGAFSTDTQYF. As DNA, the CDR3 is TGTGCCAGCAGCGTAGCTAGCGGGGGGGCCTTTAGCACAGATACGCAGTATTTT.

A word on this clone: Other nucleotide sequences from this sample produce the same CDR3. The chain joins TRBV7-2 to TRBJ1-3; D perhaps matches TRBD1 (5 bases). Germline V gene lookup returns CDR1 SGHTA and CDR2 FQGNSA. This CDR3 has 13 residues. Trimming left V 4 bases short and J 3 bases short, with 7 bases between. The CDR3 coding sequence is TGTGCCAGCAGCTCCGGGGGTGGAAACACCATATATTTT. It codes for CASSSGGGNTIYF.

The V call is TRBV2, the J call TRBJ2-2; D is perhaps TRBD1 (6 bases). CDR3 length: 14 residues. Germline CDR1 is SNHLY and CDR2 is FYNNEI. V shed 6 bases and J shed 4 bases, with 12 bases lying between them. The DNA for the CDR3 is TGTGCCAGCAGGGGGGCAGGAACCACCGGGGAGCTGTTTTTT. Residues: CASRGAGTTGELFF.

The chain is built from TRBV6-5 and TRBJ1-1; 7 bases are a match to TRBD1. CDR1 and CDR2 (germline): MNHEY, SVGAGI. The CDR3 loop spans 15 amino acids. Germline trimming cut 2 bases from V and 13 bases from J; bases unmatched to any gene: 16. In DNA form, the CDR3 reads TGTGCCAGCAGTTACGGAGTACAGGGGCCCCGGTTTGTTTTCTTT. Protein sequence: CASSYGVQGPRFVFF.

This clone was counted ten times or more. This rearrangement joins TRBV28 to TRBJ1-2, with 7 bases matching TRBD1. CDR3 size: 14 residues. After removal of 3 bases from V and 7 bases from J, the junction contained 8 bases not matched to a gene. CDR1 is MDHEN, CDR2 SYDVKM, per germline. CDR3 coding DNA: TGTGCCAGCAGTTTGGAACAGGGGTTGGGTGGCTACACCTTC. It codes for CASSLEQGLGGYTF.

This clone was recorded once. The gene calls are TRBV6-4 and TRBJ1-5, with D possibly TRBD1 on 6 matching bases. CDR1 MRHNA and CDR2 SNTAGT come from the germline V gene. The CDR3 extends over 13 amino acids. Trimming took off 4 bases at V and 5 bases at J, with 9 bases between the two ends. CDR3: CASSAQGDQPQHF. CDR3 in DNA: TGTGCCAGCAGTGCACAGGGCGATCAGCCCCAGCATTTT.

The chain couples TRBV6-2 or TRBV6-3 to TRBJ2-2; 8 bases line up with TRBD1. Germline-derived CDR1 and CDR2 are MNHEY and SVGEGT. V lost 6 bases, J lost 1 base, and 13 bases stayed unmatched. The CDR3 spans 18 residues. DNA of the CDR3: TGTGCCAGCAGCCACCGACAGGGGAGGCTATTGAACACCGGGGAGCTGTTTTTT. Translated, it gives CASSHRQGRLLNTGELFF.

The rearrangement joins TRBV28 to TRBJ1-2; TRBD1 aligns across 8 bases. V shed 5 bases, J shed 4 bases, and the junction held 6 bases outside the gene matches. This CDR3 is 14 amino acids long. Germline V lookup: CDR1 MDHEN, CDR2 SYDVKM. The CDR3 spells CASSPTGGFYGYTF. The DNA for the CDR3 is TGTGCCAGCAGTCCAACAGGGGGTTTCTATGGCTACACCTTC.

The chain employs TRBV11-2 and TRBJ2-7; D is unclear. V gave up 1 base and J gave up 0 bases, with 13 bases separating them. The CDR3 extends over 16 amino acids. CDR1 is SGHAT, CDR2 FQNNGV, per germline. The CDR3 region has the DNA TGTGCCAGCAGCTTAGGTGAGATGGGCTTCTCCTACGAGCAGTACTTC. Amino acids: CASSLGEMGFSYEQYF.

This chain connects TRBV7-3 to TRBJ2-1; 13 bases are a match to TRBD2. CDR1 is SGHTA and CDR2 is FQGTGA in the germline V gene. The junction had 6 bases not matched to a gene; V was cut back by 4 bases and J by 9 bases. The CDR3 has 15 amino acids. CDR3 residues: CASSSLAGGLGEQFF. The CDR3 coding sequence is TGTGCCAGCAGCTCACTAGCGGGGGGGCTTGGTGAGCAGTTCTTC.

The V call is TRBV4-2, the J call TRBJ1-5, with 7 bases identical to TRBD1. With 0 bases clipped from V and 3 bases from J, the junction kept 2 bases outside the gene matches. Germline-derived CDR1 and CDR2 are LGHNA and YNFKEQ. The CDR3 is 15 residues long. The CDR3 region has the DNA TGTGCCAGCAGCCAAGAAGGGGGCATCAATCAGCCCCAGCATTTT. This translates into CASSQEGGINQPQHF.

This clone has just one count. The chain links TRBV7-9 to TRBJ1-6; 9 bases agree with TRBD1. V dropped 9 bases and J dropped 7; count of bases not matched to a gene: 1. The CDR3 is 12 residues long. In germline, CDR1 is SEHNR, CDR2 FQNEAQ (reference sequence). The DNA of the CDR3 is TGTGCCAGTGGGACAGGGAATTCACCCCTCCACTTT. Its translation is CASGTGNSPLHF.

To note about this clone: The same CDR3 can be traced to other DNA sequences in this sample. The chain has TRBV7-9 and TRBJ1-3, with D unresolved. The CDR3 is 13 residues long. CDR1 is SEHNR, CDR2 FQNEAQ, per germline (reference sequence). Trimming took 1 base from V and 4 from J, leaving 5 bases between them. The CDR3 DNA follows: TGTGCCAGCAGCTTAGGCCAGGGAAACACCATATATTTT. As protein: CASSLGQGNTIYF.